These T cell receptor beta chains were read from a single sample in a study of cytotoxic CD8 clonotypes in ibrutinib-treated CLL. The data were produced by immunoSEQ multiplex PCR, yet TCRdb's version contains in-frame clones alone and is incomplete. The sample lists over 100,000 clones, approximately 56% seen once, with roughly 35% in the top ten. This specimen consisted of PBMCs, obtained after 24 months of ibrutinib treatment. The source is a human donor with chronic lymphocytic leukemia. CDR3s leave out the opening cysteine and the closing phenylalanine or tryptophan. Fields, in order: J gene, V gene, CDR3 protein.

TRBJ2-1 TRBV7-2 ASSLVRTSYEQF
TRBJ2-1 TRBV30 AWSYGYNEQF
TRBJ1-1 TRBV13 ASSTTDRVVGANTEAF
TRBJ1-2 TRBV11-2 ASSLAGNYGYT
TRBJ2-3 TRBV19 ASTPGLESDTQY
TRBJ2-4 TRBV2 ASSERSTKNIQY
TRBJ2-2 TRBV18 ASSPSVGELF
TRBJ1-2 TRBV6-1 ASTEFRGDGYT
TRBJ2-3 TRBV7-3 ASSFGLPTDTQY
TRBJ1-5 TRBV6-1 ASSEGDRGRALSNQPQH
TRBJ1-6 TRBV6-6 ASSEGNSPLH
TRBJ1-5 TRBV5-6 ASSRGTVVHQPQH
TRBJ2-7 TRBV6-5 ASTAATGTDEQY
TRBJ2-5 TRBV14 ASSPYQETQY
TRBJ2-5 TRBV7-8 ASSLGDRAETQY
TRBJ2-1 TRBV25-1 ASSGGTGAGGYNEQF
TRBJ2-5 TRBV10-3 AISGPGLADKETQY
TRBJ1-2 TRBV6-1 ASTELGYYGYT
TRBJ2-3 TRBV28 ASSSQGVGTDTQY
TRBJ1-1 TRBV9 ASSGSNTEAF
TRBJ2-3 TRBV9 ASSVLSGGDTQY
TRBJ1-1 TRBV29-1 SVLQDTEAF
TRBJ2-3 TRBV5-1 ASSLWQVGSTDTQY
TRBJ2-3 TRBV13 ASSSQVSQDTQY
TRBJ1-3 TRBV5-1 ASSLVPGQGGQGNTIY
TRBJ1-4 TRBV5-1 ASSTGKGEKLF
TRBJ1-1 TRBV29-1 SVDIGVEAF
TRBJ1-5 TRBV6-1 ASSEWGVGNQPQH
TRBJ2-5 TRBV30 AWSVVRGWAETQY
TRBJ1-1 TRBV27 ASSLGNTEAF
TRBJ1-6 TRBV29-1 SVRQGANNSPLH
TRBJ1-2 TRBV9 ASSEGESPTYGYT
TRBJ2-1 TRBV18 ASSPQTGTYNEQF
TRBJ1-4 TRBV15 ATSRVPAGLGEKLF
TRBJ2-2 TRBV6-5 ASSYSFTDTGELF
TRBJ2-7 TRBV7-3 ASSLGPGDSYEQY
TRBJ1-2 TRBV20-1 SARDNGLYT
TRBJ2-2 TRBV30 AYRRGITGELF
TRBJ1-6 TRBV5-1 ASSSHMGEGNSPLH